This T cell receptor beta chain was recorded in a study of T cell repertoires in aging, cancer and after chemotherapy. About the study: Repeat sampling of healthy donors over several months to years showed clear clonal overlap.

V lost 2 bases to trimming and J lost 8 bases, with 16 bases between them. CDR3 length: 15 amino acids. Germline-derived CDR1 and CDR2 are MNHEY and SMNVEV (reference sequence). The study's findings and limits: Compared with age-matched healthy donors, untreated hematological or solid cancer patients showed higher blood TCR clonality. In cancer patients, declining TCR diversity with age involved lost richness and lost evenness.

This clonotype is medium-sized by share. Its specificity is unknown. The template was genomic DNA from peripheral blood, not RNA. TRB rearrangements spanning V, D and J were amplified using mixed TRB-A/B primers. One entry per CDR3 protein results from TCRdb running MiXCR on the multiplex PCR reads. The sample gives around 13,000 distinct CDR3 sequences, roughly a third of which show up once; 6.6% is in the top ten. This receptor was taken from a human donor in good health. The donor label of this sample is uncertain. The V and J genes are TRBV27 and TRBJ2-1, with D perhaps matching TRBD2 (6 bases). Sequenced input: blood. CDR3: CASSLGSGPLHEQFF. DNA of the CDR3: TGTGCCAGCAGTTTAGGTAGCGGACCTTTGCATGAGCAGTTCTTC.